The present T cell receptor beta chain was sequenced within a study of technical replicates of blood from a handful of donors. The length of the CDR3 is 18 residues. The trim removed 4 bases at V and 8 bases at J, leaving 17 bases unmatched. From germline, CDR1 is SGHTA and CDR2 FQGNSA. Using immunoSEQ multiplex PCR, the repertoire was profiled, and TCRdb retains in-frame clones only, with some absent. Found here are some 70,000 clones, roughly 92% of them singletons; the top ten hold roughly 5%. Sequenced sample: PBMCs. The J gene is TRBJ2-1, the V gene TRBV7-2, with 10 bases identical to TRBD2. This receptor was obtained from a human donor in good health. Some clones in this sample may be carry-over from other donors' samples. CDR3 in amino acids: CASSYRTGGLAGVHEQFF. CDR3 in DNA: TGTGCCAGCAGCTACCGAACCGGGGGGCTAGCGGGAGTCCATGAGCAGTTCTTC.